Shown below are 18 T cell receptor beta chains from a single sample sequenced in a study of cytomegalovirus exposure and HLA in healthy donors. The PCR employed 60 Vbeta primers together with 13 Jbeta primers. TCRdb's table, derived via immunoSEQ multiplex PCR, lists solely in-frame clones and lacks some. The sample has 80,000 to 95,000 clones; 60% to 85% are singletons. Material for sequencing was PBMCs. The receptors shown here come from a man aged 18 to 29 in good health and CMV-seropositive.

This chain uses TRBV6-4 with TRBJ2-3; 8 nucleotides align to TRBD2. The CDR3 length is 15 residues. Germline values: CDR1 MRHNA, CDR2 SNTAGT. J was trimmed by 6 bases and V by 6 bases; bases with no gene match: 11. CDR3 DNA: TGTGCCAGCAGCGGACTAGCTGGGAAGGGGGATACGCAGTATTTT. Encoded protein: CASSGLAGKGDTQYF.

The genes are TRBV29-1 and TRBJ2-7; 8 bases are a match to TRBD2. Trimming took 5 bases from V and 3 from J; bases not matched to a gene: 9. CDR3 length: 14 residues. Germline CDR1 and CDR2: SQVTM and ANQGSEA. CDR3 bases: TGCAGCGTTTCGGGGGGGCAGGGGCACTACGAGCAGTACTTC. This translates into CSVSGGQGHYEQYF.

The V call is TRBV2, the J call TRBJ2-7; tentative D call: TRBD2 (5 bases). Germline V gene data show CDR1 as SNHLY and CDR2 as FYNNEI. This CDR3 has 15 amino acids. V was shortened by 3 bases and J by 3 bases, with 15 bases between the two germline ends. CDR3 sequence (DNA): TGTGCCAGCAGTGAGGGTTCAGCGGTCTTCTACGAGCAGTACTTC. Amino acid sequence: CASSEGSAVFYEQYF.

The V call is TRBV7-6, the J call TRBJ2-2; D remains unclear. The CDR3 has 14 amino acids. V lost 5 bases and J lost 1, with 8 bases in between. Germline CDR1 reads SGHVS; CDR2 reads FNYEAQ. CDR3 protein: CASSGYRNTGELFF. CDR3 sequence (DNA): TGTGCCAGCAGCGGGTACAGGAACACCGGGGAGCTGTTTTTT.

In regard to this clone: This likely comes from a read error, as the CDR3 has no conserved phenylalanine or tryptophan at its end. CDR3 coding DNA: TGCAGCGTTGAAGATTTTACAGGGATGAACACTGAAGCTTTCGTT. Amino acids: CSVEDFTGMNTEAFV. The V call is TRBV29-1, the J call TRBJ1-1; TRBD1 might be the D (6 bases). This CDR3 contains 15 residues. Germline-derived CDR1 and CDR2 are SQVTM and ANQGSEA. V was pared by 0 bases and J by 0 bases, with 11 bases between.

This clone was picked up a small number of times. The V call is TRBV7-8, the J call TRBJ1-4; 7 positions match TRBD1. The length of the CDR3 is 15 residues. Germline values: CDR1 SGHVS, CDR2 FQNEAQ. The junction had 4 bases not matched to a gene; V was cut back by 3 bases and J by 3 bases. The CDR3 is CASSFRQGSNEKLFF. The CDR3 coding sequence is TGTGCCAGCAGCTTCCGACAGGGTTCTAATGAAAAACTGTTTTTT.

CDR3 region: CASSYSGDWNEKLFF. The CDR3 DNA is TGTGCCAGCAGTTACTCGGGGGACTGGAATGAAAAACTGTTTTTT. The genes are TRBV6-5 and TRBJ1-4, with D maybe TRBD1 (5 bases). Trimming took off 0 bases at V and 5 bases at J, with 10 bases between the two ends. Germline V gene data show CDR1 as MNHEY and CDR2 as SVGAGI. The CDR3 covers 15 residues.

The rearrangement uses TRBV27 and TRBJ2-2, with D hard to call. The CDR3 has 12 amino acids. CDR1 is MNHEY and CDR2 is SMNVEV in the germline V gene (reference sequence). Trimming pared 5 bases from V and 8 bases from J, leaving 9 bases between. CDR3 in amino acids: CASSVLGGELFF. CDR3 sequence (DNA): TGTGCCAGCAGTGTACTTGGTGGGGAGCTGTTTTTT.

The rearrangement uses TRBV25-1 and TRBJ2-1, with 8 bases that match TRBD2. The junction had 9 bases not matched to a gene; V was cut back by 7 bases and J by 7 bases. Germline loops: CDR1 MGHDK, CDR2 SYGVNS. This CDR3 is built from 14 residues. CDR3 amino acids: CASIKAGEGNEQFF. CDR3 nucleotide sequence: TGTGCCAGCATAAAAGCGGGAGAGGGGAATGAGCAGTTCTTC.

The chain couples TRBV11-2 to TRBJ1-2; TRBD1 matches at 9 bases. V trimming: 3 bases; J trimming: 8 bases; junction bases outside the gene matches: 4. Germline V lookup: CDR1 SGHAT, CDR2 FQNNGV. The CDR3 contains 13 residues. The CDR3 here is CASSFTGGRGYTF. The DNA for the CDR3 is TGTGCCAGCAGCTTTACAGGGGGCCGGGGCTACACCTTC.

This clone turned up a few times. The CDR3 DNA reads as TGTGCCAGCAATCCTGGGCCCAATCAGCCCCAGCATTTT. It codes for CASNPGPNQPQHF. V and J are TRBV28 and TRBJ1-5; D uncertain. This CDR3 spans 13 amino acids. V gave up 7 bases and J gave up 3 bases, with 10 bases separating them. Germline V gene data show CDR1 as MDHEN and CDR2 as SYDVKM.

This clone was counted between two and nine times. The rearrangement links TRBV11-3 to TRBJ1-4; TRBD1 aligns across 8 bases. Germline V gene lookup returns CDR1 SGHNT and CDR2 YENEEA. The V segment lost 7 bases and the J segment 8 bases; nucleotides outside the gene matches: 9. The CDR3 consists of 14 residues. CDR3 sequence reads: CASTSQGAREKLFF. As DNA, the CDR3 is TGTGCCAGCACCTCCCAGGGGGCGAGGGAAAAACTGTTTTTT.

This clone was detected a few times. The V gene is TRBV27, the J gene TRBJ1-2; D call uncertain. Trimming took 4 bases from V and 2 from J, leaving 8 bases between them. This CDR3 comprises 13 residues. Per germline, CDR1 MNHEY and CDR2 SMNVEV (reference sequence). In DNA, the CDR3 is TGTGCCAGCAGTTCCACGGAGAACTATGGCTACACCTTC. Residues: CASSSTENYGYTF.

This CDR3 is CASSLEGTGYYGYTF. The CDR3 DNA sequence: TGTGCCAGCAGCTTAGAGGGGACAGGGTACTATGGCTACACCTTC. The chain carries TRBV11-2 and TRBJ1-2; 9 bases line up with TRBD1. The trim removed 0 bases at V and 3 bases at J, leaving 2 bases unmatched. This CDR3 spans 15 amino acids. Germline V CDR1 and CDR2: SGHAT, FQNNGV.

With regard to this clone: Mismatch with germline at one junction end may stem from a read error. The chain carries TRBV7-7 and TRBJ2-1; TRBD2 matches at 10 bases. This CDR3 region has 14 residues. Germline V gene data show CDR1 as SSHAT and CDR2 as FNYEAQ (reference sequence). The CDR3 region is CASSLSGRGDGQFF. The CDR3 coding sequence is TGTGCTAGCAGCCTAAGCGGGAGGGGAGATGGGCAGTTCTTC.

This chain links TRBV27 with TRBJ2-3; a possible D gene is TRBD2 (5 bases). The CDR3 runs 13 residues. Germline V gene sequence: CDR1 MNHEY, CDR2 SMNVEV (reference sequence). Trimming left V 2 bases short and J 3 bases short, with 6 bases between. CDR3 region: CASSLSGTDTQYF. CDR3 DNA sequence: TGTGCCAGCAGTTTAAGCGGAACAGATACGCAGTATTTT.

For the CDR3, the DNA is TGTGCCAGCAGTCGGACAGGGTCGACGGAGACCCAGTACTTC. Its translation is CASSRTGSTETQYF. V gene TRBV6-5 combines with J gene TRBJ2-5; 8 bases map to TRBD1. The V and J ends lost 5 bases and 5 bases, in that order; junction bases with no gene match: 7. The CDR3 consists of 14 residues. Per germline, CDR1 MNHEY and CDR2 SVGAGI.

The V gene is TRBV28, the J gene TRBJ1-5, with 7 bases aligning to TRBD1. This CDR3 contains 12 residues. The germline CDR1 and CDR2 sequences are MDHEN and SYDVKM. The V gene end was trimmed by 6 bases and the J gene end by 5 bases; junction bases not matched to a gene: 1. This CDR3 is CASRTGHQPQHF. The CDR3 DNA is TGTGCCAGCAGGACAGGGCATCAGCCCCAGCATTTT.